This TCR beta chain was documented in a study of PD-L1 blockade in urothelial cancer (TCRdb year 2017). Some background on the complete study: All patients started therapy around 2014 and received atezolizumab 1,200 mg intravenously every 3 weeks. Twenty-nine patients had pretreatment blood TCR-seq, some 24 had at least one posttreatment blood collection, and some 24 had tumor TCR-seq. Blood samples were analyzed 3 weeks after the start of treatment (second dose) and 6 weeks after the start of treatment. A median of about 150,000 T cells and some 82,000 unique TCRs was obtained from blood samples, and a median clonality of around 0.072 was observed. Pretreatment tumor samples and matched peripheral blood, collected serially before and after atezolizumab treatment, underwent TCR sequencing. Patients had an ECOG performance status of 0 or 1 and had received between 0 and 3 prior chemotherapy regimens. About 90% of the roughly 29 patients were identified as males with urothelial cancer of bladder origin, and a prior smoking history was reported by 18 of 29 patients. Durable clinical benefit meant progression-free survival longer than 6 months, and TCR features were also tested against progression-free and overall survival. In the same patients, pretreatment tumors underwent whole exome sequencing and RNA sequencing in addition to TCR sequencing. Durable clinical benefit was achieved by nine patients and was not achieved by 20 patients. Somatic, immune and clinical correlates of response to PD-L1 blockade with atezolizumab in urothelial cancer were the focus of an exploratory multi-omic analysis.

Overall study results and their limits: Because the sample size was small (n ≈ 29) and many of the analyses were exploratory, the results are meant to be hypothesis-generating. Improved progression-free and overall survival was associated with having pretreatment peripheral blood TCR clonality below the median. At 3 weeks after the start of treatment, tumor-associated TCR clones in peripheral blood had expanded more in patients with durable benefit (n of about 20, p = 0.022).

The sample's time point label, in plain terms: pretreatment peripheral blood. The cohort included 25 to 30 patients with locally advanced or metastatic urothelial carcinoma who were treated at Memorial Sloan Kettering on a trial protocol. Peripheral blood mononuclear cells were collected pretreatment and during treatment, with between 1 and 8 total time points obtained per patient. The Qiagen DNeasy Blood extraction kit was used to purify genomic DNA from total PBMCs and tumor samples. PBMCs were collected pretreatment and during treatment and were isolated and stored as previously described. On this clone itself: Its binding antigen is unknown. One base away there is no much larger clone; base qualities are not given.

Synthetic TCR analog templates were spiked into each PCR so that absolute template abundance could be estimated from read counts. TCRbeta CDR3 regions were amplified from genomic DNA with bias-controlled V and J gene primers using the immunoSEQ assay. Sequencing of rearranged TCRbeta segments was performed at approximately 20X coverage. Concerning the study's data processing: Sequencing errors were corrected by clustering, and CDR3s were annotated against IMGT so that V, D and J genes could be assigned. Downstream analyses used only productive TCRbeta rearrangements, leaving out any out-of-frame or stop-codon sequences. To compute clonality, Shannon entropy was normalized by the log of the number of unique productive sequences and then subtracted from one. Clones differing between time points or between blood and tumor were identified using Fisher's exact test with Benjamini-Hochberg correction, with an adjusted p below 0.01 applied as the threshold. Here the immuneACCESS table is served through TCRdb, limited to in-frame sequences with V and J called. Missing clones are a known gap in these copies; in checked studies unresolved V genes cover under half, and the rest lacks a known reason. V, J and clone size were drawn from that table, and D and trimming were deduced from the DNA. The sample table lists tens of thousands of clones, approximately 85% of them with a count of one. The top ten clones comprise 6.8% of the sample.

Sequencing used PBMCs, obtained around atezolizumab (anti-PD-L1) treatment. This sequence was found in a man aged 55 to 70 with urothelial cancer.

The CDR3 protein is CSAGGGYEQYF. The nucleotide sequence is given as TGCAGTGCCGGGGGGGGCTACGAGCAGTACTTC. The chain uses TRBV20-1 and TRBJ2-7, with 8 bases matching TRBD2. From the cysteine through the phenylalanine, the CDR3 covers 11 amino acids. Only the CDR3 region is kept as DNA, spanning 33 bases read in frame from base 1. CDR1 and CDR2 are read off the germline V gene (reference sequence) as DFQATT and SNEGSKA. The junction shows trimming of 6 bases on V and 3 bases on J, and the gene matches do not reach 1 base of it.